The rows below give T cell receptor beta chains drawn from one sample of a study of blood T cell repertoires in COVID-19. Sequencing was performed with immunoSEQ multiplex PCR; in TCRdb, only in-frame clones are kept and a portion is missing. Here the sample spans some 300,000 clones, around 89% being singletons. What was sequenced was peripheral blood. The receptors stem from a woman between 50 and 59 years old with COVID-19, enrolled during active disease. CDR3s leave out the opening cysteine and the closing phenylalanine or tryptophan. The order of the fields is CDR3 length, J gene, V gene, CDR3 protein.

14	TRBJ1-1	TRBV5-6	ASSLEGGAGYTEAF
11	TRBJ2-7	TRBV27	ASSLSRGREQY
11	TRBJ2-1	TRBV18	ASSLLLDAEQF
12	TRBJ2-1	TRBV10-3	AISPSGGYNEQF
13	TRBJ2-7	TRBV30	AWSVSWTSGHEQY
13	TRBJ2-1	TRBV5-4	ASRRDQREGGEQF
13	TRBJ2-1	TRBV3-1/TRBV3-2	ASSQVGGRISEQF
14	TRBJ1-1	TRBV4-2	ASSPTRTGANTEAF
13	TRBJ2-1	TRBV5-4	ASFVWGGSYNEQF
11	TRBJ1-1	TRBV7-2	ASSFRGSTEAF
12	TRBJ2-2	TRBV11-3	ASSSRGRSGELF
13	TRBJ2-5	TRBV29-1	STTPSGKYQETQY
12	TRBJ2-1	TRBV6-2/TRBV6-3	ASGQSGSGDEQF
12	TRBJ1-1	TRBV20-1	SASINRGFAEAF
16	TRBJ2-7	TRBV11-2	ASSLDSRTSGSLAEQY
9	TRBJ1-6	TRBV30	AWNTGVSLH
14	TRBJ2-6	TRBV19	ASSMQGQTGANVLT
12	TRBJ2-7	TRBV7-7	ASSPGLAEGEQY
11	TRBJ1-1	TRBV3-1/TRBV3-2	ASSWGQGPEAF
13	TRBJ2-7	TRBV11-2	ASSLAGQGASEQY
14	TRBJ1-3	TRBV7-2	ASKGGGPFSGNTIY
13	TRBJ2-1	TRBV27	ASSSSDRINNEQF
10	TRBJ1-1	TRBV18	ASSRGSTEAF
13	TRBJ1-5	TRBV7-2	ASSFFDRGDQPQH
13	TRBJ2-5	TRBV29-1	SVVGGQGFGETQY
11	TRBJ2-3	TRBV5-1	ASSSNPRDTQY
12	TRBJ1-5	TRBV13	ASSLRQGSPPQH
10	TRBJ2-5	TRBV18	ASSGGEETQY
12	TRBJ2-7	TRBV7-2	ASSSPTGMKEQY
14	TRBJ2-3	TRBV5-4	ASSLRLAGGTDTQY
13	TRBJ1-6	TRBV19	ASSISNNYNSPLH
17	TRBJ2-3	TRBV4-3	ASSQGPAGTSEFTDTQY
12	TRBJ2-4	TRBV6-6	ASVRREGRDIQY
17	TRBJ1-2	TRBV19	ASSREAGTGRLMAYGYT
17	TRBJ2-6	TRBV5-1	ASSAAPRTGGLGANVLT
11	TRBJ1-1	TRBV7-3	ASSSGGFTEAF
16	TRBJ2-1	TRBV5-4	ASESPRGLAGGMNEQF
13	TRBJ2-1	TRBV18	ASSPWDRGYNEQF
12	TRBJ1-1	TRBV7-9	ASSLDDRLTEAF
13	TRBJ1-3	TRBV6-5	ASSYQGISGNTIY
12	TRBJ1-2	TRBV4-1	ASSQSGGPSGYT
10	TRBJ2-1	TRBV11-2	ASSLGVGVAF
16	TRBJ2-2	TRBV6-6	ASSRTGARRSYTGELF
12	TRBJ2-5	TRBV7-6	ASSLAGGQETQY
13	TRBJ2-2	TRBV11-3	ASSLNIGAVGELF